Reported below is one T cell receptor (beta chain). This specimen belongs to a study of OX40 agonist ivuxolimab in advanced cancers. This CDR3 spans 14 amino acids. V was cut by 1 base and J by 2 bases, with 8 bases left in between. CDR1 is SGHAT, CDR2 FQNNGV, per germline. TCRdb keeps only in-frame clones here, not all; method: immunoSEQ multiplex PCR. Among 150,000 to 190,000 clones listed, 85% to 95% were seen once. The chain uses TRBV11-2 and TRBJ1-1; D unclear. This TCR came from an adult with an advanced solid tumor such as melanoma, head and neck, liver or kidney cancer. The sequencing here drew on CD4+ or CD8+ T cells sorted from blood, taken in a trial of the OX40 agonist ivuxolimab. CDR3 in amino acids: CASSLGVGNTEAFF. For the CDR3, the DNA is TGTGCCAGCAGCTTAGGGGTAGGAAACACTGAAGCTTTCTTT.